One sample yielded the 23 T cell receptor beta chains listed below, sequenced in a study of CD8+ T cells in alopecia areata. Sequencing used cDNA as its template, made by extracting RNA and reverse transcribing it. The assay was immunoSEQ multiplex PCR, and TCRdb's table has in-frame clones only and misses some. The sample has approximately 110,000 clones, 55% to 60% seen once. As for treatment: oral pan-JAK inhibitor, 5-10 mg twice daily. The specimen comprised CD4+ T cells sorted from blood, sampled at week 24, from a patient treated with tofacitinib. The receptors were sampled from a human donor with alopecia areata.

This chain connects TRBV2 to TRBJ2-7; the match to TRBD1 covers 7 bases. Trimming took 5 bases from V and 2 from J; bases not matched to a gene: 3. Germline loops: CDR1 SNHLY, CDR2 FYNNEI. This CDR3 spans 13 amino acids. Here the CDR3 reads CASSSGQTYEQYF. In DNA form, the CDR3 reads TGTGCCAGCAGTTCGGGACAGACCTACGAGCAGTACTTC.

The CDR3 loop is CASSAHGGGNQPQHF. The DNA of the CDR3 is TGTGCCAGCAGTGCTCACGGGGGCGGGAATCAGCCCCAGCATTTT. V and J are TRBV9 and TRBJ1-5; TRBD1 might be the D (6 bases). Germline CDR1 and CDR2: SGDLS and YYNGEE. Trimming took off 5 bases at V and 4 bases at J, with 16 bases between the two ends. CDR3 length equals 15 residues. Variable domain in full (rest from reference TRBV9 and TRBJ1-5): DSGVTQTPKHLITATGQRVTLRCSPRSGDLSVYWYQQSLDQGLQFLIQYYNGEERAKGNILERFSAQQFPDLHSELNLSSLELGDSALYFCASSAHGGGNQPQHFGDGTRLSIL.

For the CDR3, the DNA is TGCGCCAGCAGTGAGTCGAGGGCGGGGAACACAGATACGCAGTATTTT. Encoded protein: CASSESRAGNTDTQYF. The chain combines TRBV10-1 with TRBJ2-3, with D possibly matching TRBD2 (6 bases). The germline CDR1 and CDR2 sequences are WNHNN and SYGVQD (reference sequence). The V end lost 0 bases, the J end lost 2 bases, and 12 bases lay between the germline ends. The CDR3 is 16 residues long.

The gene calls are TRBV6-6 and TRBJ1-2; D may be TRBD1 (6 bases). The V end lost 6 bases, the J end lost 3 bases, and 11 bases lay between the germline ends. Per germline, CDR1 MNHNY and CDR2 SVGAGI (reference sequence). CDR3 length equals 13 residues. The CDR3 spells CASRTRQDYGYTF. In DNA form, the CDR3 reads TGTGCCAGCAGAACCCGACAGGACTATGGCTACACCTTC.

The rearrangement joins TRBV5-1 to TRBJ1-5; 7 bases line up with TRBD1. Losses at the gene ends were 4 bases for V and 4 bases for J; bases not matched to a gene: 8. CDR1 is SGHRS and CDR2 is YFSETQ in the germline V gene. This CDR3 spans 15 amino acids. The CDR3 protein is CASSPTGERNQPQHF. Here the CDR3 DNA reads TGCGCCAGCAGCCCCACAGGGGAAAGAAATCAGCCCCAGCATTTT.

The CDR3 spells CASSSIPSANRLQGTDTQYF. In DNA form, the CDR3 reads TGCGCCAGCAGCTCGATACCCTCAGCAAATAGACTACAGGGCACAGATACGCAGTATTTT. V usage is TRBV5-1 and J usage is TRBJ2-3; the D call may be TRBD1 or TRBD2 (5 bases each). CDR3 size: 20 residues. V lost 3 bases and J 1 base, leaving 27 bases between the germline ends. Per germline, CDR1 SGHRS and CDR2 YFSETQ.

This clone was seen only a few times. The chain employs TRBV4-1 and TRBJ2-1; 10 nucleotides agree with TRBD2. The germline V gene has CDR1 MGHRA and CDR2 YSYEKL. Germline trimming cut 3 bases from V and 1 base from J; bases unmatched to any gene: 6. The CDR3 totals 17 residues. This CDR3 reads CASSHLVAGGSYNEQFF. The CDR3 DNA reads as TGCGCCAGCAGCCACCTCGTAGCGGGGGGATCCTACAATGAGCAGTTCTTC.

V is TRBV15 and J is TRBJ1-5; no clear D gene. This CDR3 has 14 residues. CDR1 is LNHNV and CDR2 is YYDKDF in the germline V gene (reference sequence). V was clipped by 3 bases and J by 1 base, with 7 bases between them. The CDR3 coding sequence is TGTGCCACCAGCAGGTATGCGAGCAATCAGCCCCAGCATTTT. Amino acids: CATSRYASNQPQHF.

This clone was seen only once. This rearrangement joins TRBV7-6 to TRBJ2-6; a weak D match, TRBD2 (5 bases). Per the germline V gene, CDR1 is SGHVS and CDR2 is FNYEAQ. The CDR3 runs 15 residues. The V end was cut by 5 bases, the J end by 0 bases, with 8 bases between. CDR3 region: CASSTRDSGANVLTF. CDR3 bases: TGTGCCAGCAGCACTCGGGACTCTGGGGCCAACGTCCTGACTTTC.

J is TRBJ2-3 and V is TRBV7-3; tentatively, D is TRBD2 (5 bases). Per the germline V gene, CDR1 is SGHTA and CDR2 is FQGTGA. The V end lost 2 bases, the J end lost 9 bases, and 12 bases lay between the germline ends. This CDR3 region has 13 residues. Here the CDR3 reads CASSLGPSGTQYF. For the CDR3, the DNA is TGTGCCAGCAGCTTAGGCCCCTCGGGGACGCAGTATTTT.

The chain links TRBV7-2 to TRBJ1-5; TRBD1 aligns across 10 bases. Germline V gives CDR1 SGHTA, CDR2 FQGNSA. V was pared by 5 bases and J by 4 bases, with 2 bases of the junction left unmatched. The CDR3 loop spans 14 amino acids. CDR3: CASSPGQGNQPQHF. DNA for the CDR3: TGTGCCAGCAGCCCGGGACAGGGGAATCAGCCCCAGCATTTT. The whole variable domain, filled in from reference TRBV7-2 and TRBJ1-5, reads GAGVSQSPSNKVTEKGKDVELRCDPISGHTALYWYRQSLGQGLEFLIYFQGNSAPDKSGLPSDRFSAERTGGSVSTLTIQRTQQEDSAVYLCASSPGQGNQPQHFGDGTRLSIL.

The chain uses TRBV30 and TRBJ1-2; weak D call: TRBD1 (6 bases). Germline CDR1 GTSNPN, CDR2 SVGIG (reference sequence). The V and J ends lost 2 bases and 7 bases respectively, with 20 bases between them. The CDR3 has 15 residues. For the CDR3, the DNA is TGTGCCTGGAGTATGGACAGCCCTCGGGGAGGTGGCTACACCTTC. It translates to CAWSMDSPRGGGYTF.

The CDR3 DNA follows: TGCAGCGTTGAGGGGGAAAATCAGCCCCAGCATTTT. Its translation: CSVEGENQPQHF. The chain combines TRBV29-1 with TRBJ1-5; D perhaps matches TRBD1 (5 bases). This CDR3 is 12 amino acids long. Germline CDR1 is SQVTM and CDR2 is ANQGSEA. Trimming removed 3 bases at V and 4 bases at J, with 7 bases between.

The chain couples TRBV14 to TRBJ1-4, with D uncertain. From germline, CDR1 is SGHDN and CDR2 FVKESK. V was clipped by 2 bases and J by 8 bases, with 9 bases between them. The CDR3 covers 13 residues. The CDR3: CASSQQVWEKLFF. CDR3 DNA sequence: TGTGCCAGCAGCCAACAGGTCTGGGAAAAACTGTTTTTT.

This clone has just a few counts. The gene calls are TRBV4-3 and TRBJ2-3; weak D call: TRBD2 (7 bases). Germline V gene sequence: CDR1 LGHNA, CDR2 YSLEER. CDR3 length: 18 residues. With 0 bases removed from V and 3 bases from J, the gap between germline ends came to 19 bases. CDR3 amino acids: CASSQDRNRGAGTDTQYF. The DNA for the CDR3 is TGCGCCAGCAGCCAAGATCGGAATCGGGGGGCCGGGACAGATACGCAGTATTTT.

The chain is built from TRBV15 and TRBJ2-5, with D uncertain. The CDR3 contains 12 residues. The germline gives CDR1 LNHNV, CDR2 YYDKDF (reference sequence). Between the trimmed V and J ends, which lost 3 bases and 5 bases, there was a span of 7 bases. CDR3 sequence: CATSSGMETQYF. CDR3 coding DNA: TGTGCCACCAGCAGCGGAATGGAGACCCAGTACTTC.

The chain is built from TRBV30 and TRBJ2-3, with D perhaps assigned TRBD1 or TRBD2 (5 bases each). The CDR3 spans 14 residues. Germline values: CDR1 GTSNPN, CDR2 SVGIG (reference sequence). The V gene lost 3 bases and the J gene lost 3 bases, with 13 bases spanning the gap. CDR3 DNA sequence: TGTGCCTGGAGCAGGGCCGGGGTAACAGATACGCAGTATTTT. Translating it yields CAWSRAGVTDTQYF.

In its sample, this clone was seen a few times. This rearrangement joins TRBV30 to TRBJ2-7; D unclear. The CDR3 totals 15 residues. The V gene's germline CDR1 is GTSNPN and CDR2 SVGIG (reference sequence). V was shortened by 2 bases and J by 1 base, with 15 bases between the two germline ends. CDR3 in amino acids: CAWSPPRIQSYEQYF. The CDR3 nucleotides read TGTGCCTGGAGTCCCCCGAGGATTCAGTCCTACGAGCAGTACTTC.

The chain is built from TRBV29-1 and TRBJ2-5, with D unclear. Germline CDR1 reads SQVTM; CDR2 reads ANQGSEA. V was clipped by 3 bases and J by 6 bases, with 11 bases between them. The CDR3 is 12 amino acids. The CDR3 nucleotides read TGCAGCGTTGATTACGACTTGAAGACCCAGTACTTC. Translation: CSVDYDLKTQYF.

This clone was detected only a few times. The chain has TRBV5-1 and TRBJ1-1; TRBD1 might be the D (5 bases). Trimming took off 0 bases at V and 0 bases at J, with 9 bases between the two ends. Per the germline V gene, CDR1 is SGHRS and CDR2 is YFSETQ. CDR3 length: 15 amino acids. The DNA of the CDR3 is TGCGCCAGCAGCTTGGTTGCAGGGTTGAACACTGAAGCTTTCTTT. Protein: CASSLVAGLNTEAFF.

V and J are TRBV30 and TRBJ2-7; 8 bases agree with TRBD1. The CDR3 sequence is 13 residues long. The V and J ends lost 3 bases and 6 bases, in that order; junction bases with no gene match: 7. Germline V gene lookup returns CDR1 GTSNPN and CDR2 SVGIG (reference sequence). In DNA, the CDR3 is TGTGCCTGGAGCCAGGGGGCATCAGGCGAGCAGTACTTC. Amino acids: CAWSQGASGEQYF.

This clone occurred a few times. V usage is TRBV10-3 and J usage is TRBJ1-5; D unresolved. The CDR3 has 14 amino acids. Trimming took off 8 bases at V and 2 bases at J, with 13 bases between the two ends. Looked up from germline, CDR1 is ENHRY and CDR2 is SYGVKD. The CDR3 nucleotides read TGTGCCATCCGCGGGGATGATGGCAATCAGCCCCAGCATTTT. Its protein product is CAIRGDDGNQPQHF.

This chain uses TRBV5-6 with TRBJ2-3; D not certain. Trimming left V 2 bases short and J 6 bases short, with 13 bases between. CDR1 is SGHDT, CDR2 YYEEEE, per germline. The CDR3 runs 14 residues. The chain's CDR3 is CASSFSVGADTQYF. The CDR3 nucleotides are TGTGCCAGCAGCTTCAGCGTAGGAGCGGATACGCAGTATTTT.